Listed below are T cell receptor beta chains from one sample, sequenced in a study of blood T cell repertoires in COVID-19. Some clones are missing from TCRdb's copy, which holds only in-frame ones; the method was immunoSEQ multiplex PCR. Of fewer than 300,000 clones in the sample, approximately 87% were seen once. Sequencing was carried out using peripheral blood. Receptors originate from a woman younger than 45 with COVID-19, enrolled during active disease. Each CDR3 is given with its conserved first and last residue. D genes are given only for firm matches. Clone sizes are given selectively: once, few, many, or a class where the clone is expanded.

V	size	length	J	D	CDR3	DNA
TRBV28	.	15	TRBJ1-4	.	CASSLSGDGYEKLFF	TGTGCCAGCAGTTTATCGGGGGACGGGTATGAAAAACTGTTTTTT
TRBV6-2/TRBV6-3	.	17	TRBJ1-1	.	CASSYSPREVANTEAFF	TGTGCCAGCAGTTACTCGCCTCGGGAGGTGGCAAACACTGAAGCTTTCTTT
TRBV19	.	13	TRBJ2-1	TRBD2	CASSIRAGDEQFF	TGTGCCAGTAGTATCCGGGCGGGGGATGAGCAGTTCTTC
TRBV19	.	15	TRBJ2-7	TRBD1	CASSPPPTGNYEQYF	TGTGCCAGTAGTCCTCCTCCGACAGGGAACTACGAGCAGTACTTC
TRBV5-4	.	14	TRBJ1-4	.	CASSLIGGGEKLFF	TGTGCCAGCAGCTTGATCGGGGGGGGTGAAAAACTGTTTTTT
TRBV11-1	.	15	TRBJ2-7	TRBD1	CASSYGQGAFYEQYF	TGTGCCAGCAGCTACGGACAGGGGGCGTTCTACGAGCAGTACTTC
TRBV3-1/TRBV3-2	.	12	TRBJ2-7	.	CASSYDRYEQYF	TGTGCCAGCAGTTACGACAGGTACGAGCAGTACTTC
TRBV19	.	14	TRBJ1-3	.	CASSYYYSGNTIYF	TGTGCCAGTAGTTACTATTACTCTGGAAACACCATATATTTT
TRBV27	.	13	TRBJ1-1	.	CASSLWPNTEAFF	TGTGCCAGCAGTTTATGGCCGAACACTGAAGCTTTCTTT
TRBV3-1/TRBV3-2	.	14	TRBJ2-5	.	CASSQDRQVKTQYF	TGTGCCAGCAGCCAAGATCGGCAGGTGAAGACCCAGTACTTC
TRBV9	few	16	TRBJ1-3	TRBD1	CASSVATRGSGNTIYF	TGTGCCAGCAGCGTAGCTACCAGGGGGTCGGGAAACACCATATATTTT